This T cell receptor beta chain comes out of a study of beta chain features in type 1 diabetes. Study at large: Sorted cells examined across all samples numbered approximately 100 million. Study results and caveats: Researchers report that Type 1 diabetes patients had moderately but significantly shorter TCRB CDR3s across all four CD4+ subsets. It was among patients, rather than healthy donors, that naive, central memory and Treg TCRB repertoires appeared more similar.

Expressed TCRB transcripts were sequenced because the isolated RNA had all been reverse transcribed beforehand. TCRdb's copy holds only in-frame clones and misses some; the assay was immunoSEQ multiplex PCR. Among about 740,000 clones listed, roughly 13% were seen once. The table lists this clone with a few counts. Its target is unknown. The authors obtained over 95% purity in all sorted populations. The CDR3 consists of 13 residues. V dropped 4 bases and J dropped 1 base, with 7 bases sitting between them. CDR1 is SGHTA, CDR2 FQGTGA, per germline. The source is a man in his late teens or twenties with type 1 diabetes. V gene TRBV7-3 combines with J gene TRBJ2-5; D remains ambiguous. The sequenced material came from naive CD4+ T cells from blood. The CDR3 is CASSSRAQETQYF. The DNA for the CDR3 is TGTGCCAGCAGCTCCCGGGCCCAAGAGACCCAGTACTTC.